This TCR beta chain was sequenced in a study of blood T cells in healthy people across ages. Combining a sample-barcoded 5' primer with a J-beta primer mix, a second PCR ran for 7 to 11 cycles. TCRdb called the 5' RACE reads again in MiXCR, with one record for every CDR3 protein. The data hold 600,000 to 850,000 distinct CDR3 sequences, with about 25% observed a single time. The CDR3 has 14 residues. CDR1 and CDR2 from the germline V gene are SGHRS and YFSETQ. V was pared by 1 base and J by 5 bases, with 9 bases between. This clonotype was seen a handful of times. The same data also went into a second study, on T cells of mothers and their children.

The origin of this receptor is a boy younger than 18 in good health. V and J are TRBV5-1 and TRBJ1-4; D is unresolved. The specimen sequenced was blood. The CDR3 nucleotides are TGCGCCAGCAGCTTGACGCCAGGAAATGAAAAACTGTTTTTT. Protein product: CASSLTPGNEKLFF.